These T cell receptor beta chains were read from a single sample in a study of shared clonotypes between healthy human individuals. The assay was immunoSEQ multiplex PCR, and TCRdb's table has in-frame clones only and misses some. The sample holds some 1 million clones, about three quarters seen once. Source material: memory CD4+ T cells sorted from blood. These receptors were taken from a man aged 18 to 29 in good health. The CDR3 runs from the conserved cysteine through the conserved F or W. Fields, in order: CDR3 length, V gene, CDR3 protein.

17 | TRBV10-3 | CAISDRLGVLAGEEQFF
15 | TRBV27 | CASSPPARVGNEQFF
13 | TRBV6-5 | CASSAGAPYEQYF
15 | TRBV2 | CASSGGAQANYGYTF
15 | TRBV5-6 | CASSLVADLYNEQFF
15 | TRBV7-6 | CASSLSDRSDQPQHF
14 | TRBV6-1 | CASSRPGAFYEQYF
12 | TRBV7-9 | CASGGGVYGYTF
15 | TRBV5-1 | CASSLDSYMNTEAFF
14 | TRBV28 | CASRSGQGTYEQYF
17 | TRBV27 | CASRKGLAGGNYNEQFF
12 | TRBV18 | CASRRTDYEQYF
15 | TRBV5-6 | CASSYWAGGNQPQHF
16 | TRBV11-3 | CASSATGYQRSYEQYF
15 | TRBV7-2 | CASSFYQGNNQPQHF
15 | TRBV7-2 | CASSSTGSTNEKLFF
14 | TRBV30 | CAWSRSGAIYEQYF
15 | TRBV6-5 | CASRNPNLSNYGYTF
15 | TRBV2 | CASSPNSIPAGEQFF
12 | TRBV7-9 | CASSLEGFEQFF
15 | TRBV2 | CASSEGGQVGRGAFF
14 | TRBV27 | CASSRQGLNYGYTF
13 | TRBV7-9 | CASSRDSNSGYTF
14 | TRBV5-4 | CASSLPGDGKEQYF
12 | TRBV10-3 | CAIGGQGYEQYF
15 | TRBV11-2 | CASSLVVKGVYEQYF
14 | TRBV5-4 | CASSYPGGASEAFF
14 | TRBV19 | CASSRRQDNEKLFF
17 | TRBV5-1 | CASSGDTYYSGANVLTF
14 | TRBV5-1 | CASSLLGVGEKLFF
14 | TRBV18 | CASSPSGANSPLHF
15 | TRBV28 | CASSSTSWGYNEQFF
16 | TRBV5-4 | CASSSGTSGSSYEQYF
15 | TRBV10-3 | CAISRTGAVNYGYTF
14 | TRBV6-1 | CASSETRRGTEAFF
15 | TRBV19 | CASNAGLGIAQPQHF
17 | TRBV5-1 | CASTYPTSGGTYNEQFF
17 | TRBV9 | CASSVGSGLGVGNGYTF
11 | TRBV29-1 | CSVTSSYEQYF
14 | TRBV7-9 | CASNRGTGSHEQYF
12 | TRBV7-2 | CASKGEDEKLFF
19 | TRBV28 | CASSPPFSGTGSPNSPLHF
14 | TRBV19 | CASSRGLIGETQYF
13 | TRBV6-4 | CASRGGGPETQYF
16 | TRBV7-9 | CASSLFLGSGANVLTF
15 | TRBV2 | CASSPRDRSYNEQFF
15 | TRBV6-1 | CASSEVTSAVYGYTF
13 | TRBV7-3 | CASSQDFTDTQYF
16 | TRBV6-5 | CASSWTPGLVNYEQYF
16 | TRBV19 | CASTITGTLSTDTQYF
14 | TRBV6-6 | CASRHTGFGQPQHF
16 | TRBV5-1 | CASSPGPSSGANVLTF
14 | TRBV28 | CASSPGTGSYEQYF
15 | TRBV4-3 | CASSQGGRTGSEAFF